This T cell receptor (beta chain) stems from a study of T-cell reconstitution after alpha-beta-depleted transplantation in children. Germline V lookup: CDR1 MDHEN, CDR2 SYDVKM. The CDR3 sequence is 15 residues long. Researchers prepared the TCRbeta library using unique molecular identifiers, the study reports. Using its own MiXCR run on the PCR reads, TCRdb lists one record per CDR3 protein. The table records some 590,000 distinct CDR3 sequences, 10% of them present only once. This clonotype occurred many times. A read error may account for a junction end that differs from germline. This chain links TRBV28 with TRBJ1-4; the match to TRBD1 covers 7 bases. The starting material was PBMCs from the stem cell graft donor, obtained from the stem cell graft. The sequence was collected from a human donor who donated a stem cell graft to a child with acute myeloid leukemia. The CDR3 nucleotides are TGTGCCAGCAGTTTTTCTGGGACAGCTAAGGAAAAACTGTTTTTT. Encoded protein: CASSFSGTAKEKLFF.